A single sample is the source of the 17 T cell receptor beta chains below, sequenced in a study of CD8+ T cells in alopecia areata. Sorting of pooled cutaneous lymph node cells used CD4, CD8alpha, NKG2D, NKG2ACE and other markers. It was cDNA, reverse transcribed from extracted RNA, that served as the sequencing template. Clones were sequenced by immunoSEQ multiplex PCR, and TCRdb holds only the in-frame ones, with some missing. This sample carries around 300,000 clones, none of them present only once. The sample was CD4+ T cells sorted from a lymph node. The source of these receptors is a C3H/HeJ mouse with alopecia areata. Mouse strain MHC haplotype: H2-k.

This clone was recorded a few times. The gene names given are mouse names. The read comes to an end 4 residues before the CDR3 does, leaving the germline J gene to fill in the end. The rearrangement uses TRBV19 and TRBJ2-2; D perhaps matches TRBD1 (5 bases). The CDR3 extends over 16 amino acids. Germline CDR1 reads FNHDT; CDR2 reads SITEND (reference sequence). Trimming shortened V by 5 bases and J by 3 bases, and 17 bases separated the two germline ends. Here the CDR3 reads CASSSDRGPHTGQLYF. CDR3 DNA, as far as it was read: TGTGCCAGCAGCTCCGACAGAGGACCGCACACCGGG.

This clone was seen more than once but under ten times. The listed genes are named as in mouse. The sequence runs out 3 residues before the end of the CDR3; the remainder is reconstructed from the germline J gene. The chain is built from TRBV13-1 and TRBJ1-6; possibly TRBD1 for D (6 bases). TRBJ1-6 is an ORF; its function is uncertain. The CDR3 is 13 amino acids. Trimming removed 5 bases from V and 6 bases from J, with 9 bases in between. CDR1 NSHNY and CDR2 SYGAGN come from the germline V gene. This CDR3 is CASRGTPNSPLYF. CDR3 DNA, as far as it was read: TGTGCCAGCAGGGGGACACCTAATTCGCCC.

Comment on this clone: Mouse gene names and germline throughout. Read sequence stops 4 residues before the CDR3 end, and the germline J gene provides the missing end. The chain employs TRBV13-2 and TRBJ1-2; 11 bases agree with TRBD1. Germline CDR1 reads NNHNN; CDR2 reads SYGAGS (reference sequence). This CDR3 spans 13 amino acids. The sequenced CDR3 bases are TGTGCCAGCCGGGACAGGGGGGAGTCC. Translated, it gives CASRDRGES. The full CDR3 sequence reads CASRDRGESDYTF.

This clone was picked up a small number of times. All gene names here are mouse names. The read stops 4 residues short of the end of the CDR3; the missing end is completed from the germline J gene. Different DNA sequences within this sample yield the same CDR3. V usage is TRBV19 and J usage is TRBJ2-5, with 8 bases matching TRBD2. The germline gives CDR1 FNHDT, CDR2 SITEND (reference sequence). CDR3 length: 14 amino acids. The junction had 2 bases not matched to a gene; V was cut back by 4 bases and J by 1 base. The CDR3 sequence is CASSPTGDQDTQYF. The CDR3 bases that were read are TGTGCCAGCAGTCCGACTGGGGACCAAGAC. Complete variable domain (other parts from reference TRBV19 and TRBJ2-5): GGIITQTPKFLIGQEGQKLTLKCQQNFNHDTMYWYRQDSGKGLRLIYYSITENDLQKGDLSEGYDASREKKSSFSLTVTSAQKNEMAVFLCASSPTGDQDTQYFGPGTRLLVL.

This clone appeared a few times. The genes and germline here are from mouse. The read falls 4 residues short of the CDR3 end, and the missing part is taken from the germline J gene. This rearrangement joins TRBV29 to TRBJ2-5; TRBD1 agrees at 7 bases. The germline V gene encodes CDR1 MSHET and CDR2 SYDVDS. The CDR3 extends over 15 amino acids. V lost 6 bases to trimming and J lost 3 bases; unmatched junction nucleotides: 9. CDR3 in amino acids: CASRSPGDSQDTQYF. CDR3 DNA (partial): TGTGCTAGCAGATCCCCCGGGGACAGTCAAGAC.

This clone appeared a few times. The gene names given are mouse names. The read ends 4 residues shy of where the CDR3 ends; the end is completed using the germline J gene. This chain connects TRBV13-1 to TRBJ2-7; 10 bases match TRBD1. Looked up from germline, CDR1 is NSHNY and CDR2 is SYGAGN. The CDR3 covers 15 residues. The CDR3 reads CASSDQGTGAYEQYF. The CDR3 bases that were read are TGTGCCAGCAGTGATCAGGGGACAGGGGCATAT.

A word on this clone: These gene names are mouse names. The CDR3 DNA, read in part, is TGTGCCAGCAGAAGGGACTGGGGTGCT. Its protein is CASRRDWGA. The whole CDR3 sequence reads CASRRDWGAEQFF. The rearrangement links TRBV13-1 to TRBJ2-1; TRBD2 agrees at 10 bases. The CDR3 end lies 4 residues beyond the end of the read and is filled in from the germline J gene. Germline V CDR1 and CDR2: NSHNY, SYGAGN. Unmatched junction bases numbered 2, after V lost 5 bases and J lost 6 bases. The CDR3 has 13 amino acids.

This clone occurred a few times. The listed genes are named as in mouse. The sequence runs out 4 residues before the end of the CDR3; the remainder is reconstructed from the germline J gene. The chain is built from TRBV13-3 and TRBJ1-2, with 12 bases matching TRBD1. Germline CDR1 reads NNHDY; CDR2 reads SYVADS. This CDR3 spans 14 amino acids. The CDR3 DNA, read in part, is TGTGCCAGCAGAGGGACAGGGGGCGCCCCC. This encodes CASRGTGGAP. The whole CDR3 region reads CASRGTGGAPDYTF.

Points on this clone: Mouse gene names and germline throughout. This same CDR3 is encoded by further DNA sequences in the sample. The CDR3 DNA, read in part, is TGTGCCTGGAGTCTAGGCTGGGGGAGTGCAGAA. Its translation is CAWSLGWGSAE. Given in full, the CDR3 is CAWSLGWGSAETLYF. The chain carries TRBV31 and TRBJ2-3; TRBD2 matches 7 bases. Sequencing ends 4 residues short of the CDR3 end; the germline J gene provides the rest. This CDR3 spans 15 amino acids. The V and J ends lost 0 bases and 0 bases, in that order; junction bases with no gene match: 3. Germline values: CDR1 GKSSPN, CDR2 SITVG.

This clone was seen more than once but under ten times. Gene names follow the mouse nomenclature. The read halts 4 residues ahead of the CDR3 end, with the missing end drawn from the germline J gene. This chain uses TRBV5 with TRBJ2-2, with TRBD1 matching 12 bases. The ends lost 1 base at V and 3 bases at J; junction bases unmatched: 3. The V gene's germline CDR1 is LGHNA and CDR2 YNLKQL (reference sequence). The CDR3 is made up of 17 amino acids. CDR3 sequence: CASSQVGTGGYTGQLYF. The covered CDR3 bases are TGTGCCAGCAGCCAAGTAGGGACAGGGGGCTACACCGGG.

This clone was recorded a few times. Gene labels here are mouse ones. The read terminates 4 residues before the CDR3 end, so the remaining end is supplied by the germline J gene. The rearrangement joins TRBV13-1 to TRBJ2-1; the match to TRBD2 covers 10 bases. The germline gives CDR1 NSHNY, CDR2 SYGAGN. The length of the CDR3 is 16 residues. V gave up 2 bases and J gave up 1 base; unmatched junction bases: 3. CDR3 DNA (partial): TGTGCCAGCAGTGAAACGACTGGGGGGAACTATGCT. This codes for CASSETTGGNYA. The CDR3, in full, reads CASSETTGGNYAEQFF.

Concerning this clone: The germline and genes are mouse ones. The CDR3 end is not reached by the read, which stops 4 residues before it; the germline J gene fills it in. V is TRBV17 and J is TRBJ2-1, with TRBD1 identical over 8 bases. Per germline, CDR1 MNHDT and CDR2 YYDKIL. The J segment lost 5 bases and the V segment lost 6 bases, leaving 3 bases of the junction unmatched. This CDR3 contains 13 residues. The covered CDR3 bases are TGTGCTAGCAGCAGGGGGCCGAATGCT. This encodes CASSRGPNA. The full CDR3 reads CASSRGPNAEQFF.

With respect to this clone: Genes and germline come from the mouse. The missing CDR3 end, 4 residues past where the read stops, is filled in from the germline J gene. This chain connects TRBV5 to TRBJ2-2, with a possible D match to TRBD1 (5 bases). Germline CDR1 is LGHNA and CDR2 is YNLKQL (reference sequence). The V gene lost 4 bases and the J gene lost 1 base, with 7 bases spanning the gap. This CDR3 is built from 14 residues. CDR3 DNA, as far as it was read: TGTGCCAGCAGCCTAGGACAAAACACCGGG. Protein: CASSLGQNTG. The CDR3, in full, reads CASSLGQNTGQLYF.

About this clone itself: Mouse germline and gene names are used. Sequencing ends 4 residues short of the CDR3 end; the germline J gene provides the rest. The rearrangement joins TRBV19 to TRBJ2-3, with 9 bases matching TRBD1. This CDR3 has 14 amino acids. The germline V gene has CDR1 FNHDT and CDR2 SITEND (reference sequence). The V gene end was trimmed by 4 bases and the J gene end by 3 bases; junction bases not matched to a gene: 3. CDR3 bases read: TGTGCCAGCAGTCACAGGGGGCGAGCAGAA. Its translation is CASSHRGRAE. Given in full, the CDR3 is CASSHRGRAETLYF.

This clone was counted a few times. Mouse gene names and germline throughout. The read ends 4 residues before the CDR3 terminus; that terminus is restored from the germline J gene. The rearrangement uses TRBV1 and TRBJ2-3; the match to TRBD2 covers 13 bases. This CDR3 comprises 18 residues. CDR1 and CDR2 (germline): NSQYPW, LRSPGD (reference sequence). V lost 0 bases and J lost 0; bases outside the gene matches: 3. CDR3 DNA, as far as it was read: TGCACCTGCAGTGCAGATGGGACTGGGGGGGAGAGTGCAGAA. This translates into CTCSADGTGGESAE. The CDR3 in full is CTCSADGTGGESAETLYF.

This clone was counted ten times or more. Mouse gene names apply. The read ends 4 residues shy of where the CDR3 ends; the end is completed using the germline J gene. The chain joins TRBV1 to TRBJ2-1; unclear D gene. This CDR3 is 14 amino acids long. Germline CDR1 reads NSQYPW; CDR2 reads LRSPGD (reference sequence). CDR3 sequence reads: CTCSADLLWAEQFF. CDR3 DNA (partial): TGCACCTGCAGTGCAGATCTCCTCTGGGCT. The variable domain in full, with the rest retrieved from reference TRBV1 and TRBJ2-1, is VTLLEQNPRWRLVPRGQAVNLRCILKNSQYPWMSWYQQDLQKQLQWLFTLRSPGDKEVKSLPGADYLATRVTDTELRLQVANMSQGRTLYCTCSADLLWAEQFFGPGTRLTVL.

This clone was detected a few times. The genes and germline here are from mouse. The read comes to an end 4 residues before the CDR3 does, leaving the germline J gene to fill in the end. The chain uses TRBV31 and TRBJ2-5, with 10 bases fitting TRBD2. Germline V gene sequence: CDR1 GKSSPN, CDR2 SITVG. This CDR3 has 15 amino acids. The CDR3 is CAWSQPLGGRDTQYF. The part of the CDR3 DNA that was read is TGTGCCTGGAGCCAACCTCTGGGGGGGCGAGAC.